Listed below are T cell receptor beta chains from one sample, sequenced in a study of blood T cells in healthy people across ages. Using its own MiXCR run on the 5' RACE reads, TCRdb lists one record per CDR3 protein. The sample lists hundreds of thousands of distinct CDR3 sequences; 47% were seen once. The source material was blood. The receptors stem from a man older than 75 in good health. Both conserved end residues are part of each CDR3. Each record gives: CDR3 DNA, CDR3 protein, D gene, J gene, clone size, V gene. The D gene is left open where the match is weak. Clone size is stated in some rows and not others, as once, few, many or a class when expanded.

DNA: TGTGCCAGCAGCTTAGGGGGGCAGGACTATGGCTACACCTTC
CDR3: CASSLGGQDYGYTF
D: .
J: TRBJ1-2
size: many
V: TRBV7-9

DNA: TGTGCCAGCAGTTTCAGCCTGGGGGAGGACGGCGAGACCCAGTACTTC
CDR3: CASSFSLGEDGETQYF
D: .
J: TRBJ2-5
size: .
V: TRBV12-3/TRBV12-4

DNA: TGTGCCGGCAGCCCCGGACAGGTGTGGAATGAAAAACTGTTTTTT
CDR3: CAGSPGQVWNEKLFF
D: TRBD1
J: TRBJ1-4
size: .
V: TRBV7-2

DNA: TGTGCCAGCAGCCCTCAGCACCGGGACCCAAAACTGTTTTTT
CDR3: CASSPQHRDPKLFF
D: .
J: TRBJ1-4
size: .
V: TRBV14

DNA: TGCGCCAGCAGCTCGGAAGCGGGGATCTACGAGCAGTACTTC
CDR3: CASSSEAGIYEQYF
D: TRBD2
J: TRBJ2-7
size: many
V: TRBV5-1

DNA: TGTGCCAGCAGCGTGGACATAGCGGGAGTCGGAGAGCAGTACTTC
CDR3: CASSVDIAGVGEQYF
D: TRBD2
J: TRBJ2-5
size: .
V: TRBV9

DNA: TGCAGTGCCAGGACAGCCCCGGCATATGGCTACACCTTC
CDR3: CSARTAPAYGYTF
D: .
J: TRBJ1-2
size: few
V: TRBV20-1

DNA: TGCGCCAGCAGCTTGTTGGGGACCGGCGGTGGAGATACGCAGTATTTT
CDR3: CASSLLGTGGGDTQYF
D: .
J: TRBJ2-3
size: few
V: TRBV5-1

DNA: TGCAGTGCTAGACCAGGACTAGGAGATGGCGGTGAGCAGTTCTTC
CDR3: CSARPGLGDGGEQFF
D: TRBD2
J: TRBJ2-1
size: once
V: TRBV20-1

DNA: TGCAGTTCCCGGGACATAACCGCGGATACGCAGTATTTT
CDR3: CSSRDITADTQYF
D: .
J: TRBJ2-3
size: few
V: TRBV29-1

DNA: TGTGCCAGCAGGCCTAAAGGACAGGGGTATTTT
CDR3: CASRPKGQGYF
D: .
J: TRBJ2-3
size: few
V: TRBV21-1

DNA: TGTGCCAGCAGCTCACAGGGGAGTGAGACCCAGTACTTC
CDR3: CASSSQGSETQYF
D: TRBD1
J: TRBJ2-5
size: .
V: TRBV7-8

DNA: TGCGCCAGCAGCCAAGAACAGCCGGGGGAGCAGTACTTC
CDR3: CASSQEQPGEQYF
D: .
J: TRBJ2-5
size: .
V: TRBV4-1

DNA: TGTGCCAGCAGTTACGGGCCCAGGACTAGCGAGCAGTACTTC
CDR3: CASSYGPRTSEQYF
D: TRBD2
J: TRBJ2-7
size: many
V: TRBV6-6

DNA: TGTGCCAGCAGCATAGGGGGGCTTGGTTCGGGCCTGACTTTC
CDR3: CASSIGGLGSGLTF
D: .
J: TRBJ2-6
size: .
V: TRBV7-8

DNA: TGTGCCAGCAGCTTCGGGCGGGGTCCCGGGGAGACCCAGTACTTC
CDR3: CASSFGRGPGETQYF
D: .
J: TRBJ2-5
size: few
V: TRBV11-2

DNA: TGTGCCAGCAGCGACAGGGGGCCCAAAGAGACCCAGTACTTC
CDR3: CASSDRGPKETQYF
D: TRBD1
J: TRBJ2-5
size: .
V: TRBV7-2

DNA: TGTGCCAGCAGTCCGTCGCGTGGAGGCCCCACAGATACGCAGTATTTT
CDR3: CASSPSRGGPTDTQYF
D: .
J: TRBJ2-3
size: .
V: TRBV7-2

DNA: TGTGCCAGCGCCCGGGACAGGGGGCTCGAGCAGTACTTC
CDR3: CASARDRGLEQYF
D: TRBD1
J: TRBJ2-7
size: few
V: TRBV11-2

DNA: TGCAGTGCTACCCAGCTAGCGGGGATTGCCACAGATACGCAGTATTTT
CDR3: CSATQLAGIATDTQYF
D: TRBD2
J: TRBJ2-3
size: few
V: TRBV20-1

DNA: TGCGCCAGCAGCCAGGTACTGAATCAGCCCCAGCATTTT
CDR3: CASSQVLNQPQHF
D: .
J: TRBJ1-5
size: few
V: TRBV4-1

DNA: TGTGCCAGCAGTTTGGCCCCAGGCTTAACTGAAGCTTTCTTT
CDR3: CASSLAPGLTEAFF
D: .
J: TRBJ1-1
size: .
V: TRBV6-6

DNA: TGCGCCAGCAGCCCCCAGTCCACCCCCTACAATGAGCAGTTCTTC
CDR3: CASSPQSTPYNEQFF
D: .
J: TRBJ2-1
size: .
V: TRBV7-2

DNA: TGTGCCAGCGGGGAATACTCTGGAAACACCATATATTTT
CDR3: CASGEYSGNTIYF
D: .
J: TRBJ1-3
size: .
V: TRBV7-2

DNA: TGTGCCGGTCGGGGCACTAGCACAGATACGCAGTATTTT
CDR3: CAGRGTSTDTQYF
D: .
J: TRBJ2-3
size: .
V: TRBV7-2

DNA: TGCAGTGCTAGTAAAGACAGAGATTTCCATGAAGCTTTCTTT
CDR3: CSASKDRDFHEAFF
D: .
J: TRBJ1-1
size: few
V: TRBV20-1

DNA: TGCAGTGCTTCAGGACAGGGATACTCGAGAGGCTACACCTTC
CDR3: CSASGQGYSRGYTF
D: TRBD1
J: TRBJ1-2
size: many
V: TRBV20-1

DNA: TGTGCCAGCAGCCAAGATATGGGGACTAGCCTCCATGAGCAGTTCTTC
CDR3: CASSQDMGTSLHEQFF
D: TRBD2
J: TRBJ2-1
size: .
V: TRBV4-2

DNA: TGTGCCAGCAGTTTAGCCGGGACAGGGAGCAACGAGCAGTACTTC
CDR3: CASSLAGTGSNEQYF
D: TRBD1
J: TRBJ2-7
size: .
V: TRBV12-3/TRBV12-4

DNA: TGCAGCGCCCGACTCCAGAGCTCCTACGAGCAGTACTTC
CDR3: CSARLQSSYEQYF
D: .
J: TRBJ2-7
size: few
V: TRBV29-1

DNA: TGCGCCAGCAGCTACCAGGGGACAGAGGGCTACACCTTC
CDR3: CASSYQGTEGYTF
D: TRBD1
J: TRBJ1-2
size: .
V: TRBV5-1

DNA: TGCAGTGCTCCCCCGGCGGAGAACTATGGCTACACCTTC
CDR3: CSAPPAENYGYTF
D: .
J: TRBJ1-2
size: .
V: TRBV20-1

DNA: TGTGCCAGCAGGGGAACAAGGTCCTACGAGCAGTACTTC
CDR3: CASRGTRSYEQYF
D: .
J: TRBJ2-7
size: .
V: TRBV3-1

DNA: TGCAGTGCCACCAAACAGGGAACCGGGGAGCTGTTTTTT
CDR3: CSATKQGTGELFF
D: .
J: TRBJ2-2
size: once
V: TRBV20-1

DNA: TGTGCCAGCAGGCCCGAAAGACAGGGGATTAACAATGAGCAGTTCTTC
CDR3: CASRPERQGINNEQFF
D: TRBD1
J: TRBJ2-1
size: few
V: TRBV27

DNA: TGCAGCGTTGGGGGACTGTGGAAGAATGAGCAGTTCTTC
CDR3: CSVGGLWKNEQFF
D: .
J: TRBJ2-1
size: .
V: TRBV29-1

DNA: TGCAGTGCGGCCGGGTCTCAAGAGACCCAGTACTTC
CDR3: CSAAGSQETQYF
D: .
J: TRBJ2-5
size: .
V: TRBV20-1

DNA: TGCAGCGTTACGGGACTAGCGGGAAGCTCCTACAATGAGCAGTACTTC
CDR3: CSVTGLAGSSYNEQYF
D: TRBD2
J: TRBJ2-7
size: few
V: TRBV29-1

DNA: TGCAGCACGACCTTTACCGAGGTCAACGAGCAGTACTTC
CDR3: CSTTFTEVNEQYF
D: .
J: TRBJ2-7
size: .
V: TRBV20-1

DNA: TGTGCCAGCAGCCGCGGACAGTCCACTACCACAGATACGCAGTATTTT
CDR3: CASSRGQSTTTDTQYF
D: .
J: TRBJ2-3
size: .
V: TRBV4-2

DNA: TGTGCCAGCAGCCCTTTAGGGGCGGGCGCCACAGATACGCAGTATTTT
CDR3: CASSPLGAGATDTQYF
D: .
J: TRBJ2-3
size: .
V: TRBV7-2

DNA: TGCAGTGCTAGAGACCTTTGGGCCCAGCATTTT
CDR3: CSARDLWAQHF
D: .
J: TRBJ1-5
size: .
V: TRBV20-1

DNA: TGTGCCAGCAGCCCAGGGCCAGAGGAAAAACTGTTTTTT
CDR3: CASSPGPEEKLFF
D: .
J: TRBJ1-4
size: .
V: TRBV7-2

DNA: TGTGCCAGCAGTCCCGGACTAGCGGGAGGATCTGAGACCCAGTACTTC
CDR3: CASSPGLAGGSETQYF
D: TRBD2
J: TRBJ2-5
size: .
V: TRBV6-5

DNA: TGTGCCAGCAGTGAACGGACGGCCTCCTACAATGAGCAGTTCTTC
CDR3: CASSERTASYNEQFF
D: .
J: TRBJ2-1
size: .
V: TRBV2

DNA: TGTGCCACCAGTGATACCCTCACAGATACGCAGTATTTT
CDR3: CATSDTLTDTQYF
D: .
J: TRBJ2-3
size: .
V: TRBV24-1

DNA: TGTGCCAGCAGTCCCATGACAACCTACAATGAGCAGTTCTTC
CDR3: CASSPMTTYNEQFF
D: .
J: TRBJ2-1
size: few
V: TRBV27

DNA: TGTGCCAGCAGCTCCCCCACAGGGGGACAGCCGACTAGCGCGCCCCAGCATTTT
CDR3: CASSSPTGGQPTSAPQHF
D: TRBD1
J: TRBJ1-5
size: .
V: TRBV7-2

DNA: TGCGCCAGCAGCTTGGTGCAGGATACGCAGTATTTT
CDR3: CASSLVQDTQYF
D: .
J: TRBJ2-3
size: few
V: TRBV5-1

DNA: TGTGCCAGCACGCCCCAGGGAGGTGGGACCTACAATGAGCAGTTCTTC
CDR3: CASTPQGGGTYNEQFF
D: .
J: TRBJ2-1
size: many
V: TRBV6-6

DNA: TGTGCCAGCAGCCGCCTCCACGAGCAGTACTTC
CDR3: CASSRLHEQYF
D: .
J: TRBJ2-7
size: .
V: TRBV6-5

DNA: TGTGCCAGCAGTTTGGGGCTTTTCAGCGCAGATACGCAGTATTTT
CDR3: CASSLGLFSADTQYF
D: .
J: TRBJ2-3
size: .
V: TRBV12-3/TRBV12-4